This T cell receptor (beta chain) was found in a study of blood T cell repertoires in COVID-19. V was pared by 7 bases and J by 5 bases, with 11 bases between. Germline V gene sequence: CDR1 MNHEY, CDR2 SVGAGI. The CDR3 totals 12 residues. What the recovered Cohort 3 donors had was two negative PCRs, clearance, or symptom resolution. Authors' analysis steps: Reference gene primer amplification gave estimated nucleated cell counts. Sequencing was performed with immunoSEQ multiplex PCR; in TCRdb, only in-frame clones are kept and a portion is missing. The DNA gave D and trimming, while V, J and clone size come from that table. This repertoire shows roughly 130,000 clones, 70% to 90% found once; its top ten account for 2% to 2.5%.

The sequenced sample consisted of PBMCs or T cells enriched from blood (not recorded which). The chain recombines TRBV6-5 with TRBJ1-1; tentative D call: TRBD1 (5 bases). This receptor was taken from a woman aged 45 to 65 who had recovered from COVID-19. CDR3 loop: CASTLRGTEAFF. CDR3 in DNA: TGTGCCAGCACTCTCCGGGGGACTGAAGCTTTCTTT.